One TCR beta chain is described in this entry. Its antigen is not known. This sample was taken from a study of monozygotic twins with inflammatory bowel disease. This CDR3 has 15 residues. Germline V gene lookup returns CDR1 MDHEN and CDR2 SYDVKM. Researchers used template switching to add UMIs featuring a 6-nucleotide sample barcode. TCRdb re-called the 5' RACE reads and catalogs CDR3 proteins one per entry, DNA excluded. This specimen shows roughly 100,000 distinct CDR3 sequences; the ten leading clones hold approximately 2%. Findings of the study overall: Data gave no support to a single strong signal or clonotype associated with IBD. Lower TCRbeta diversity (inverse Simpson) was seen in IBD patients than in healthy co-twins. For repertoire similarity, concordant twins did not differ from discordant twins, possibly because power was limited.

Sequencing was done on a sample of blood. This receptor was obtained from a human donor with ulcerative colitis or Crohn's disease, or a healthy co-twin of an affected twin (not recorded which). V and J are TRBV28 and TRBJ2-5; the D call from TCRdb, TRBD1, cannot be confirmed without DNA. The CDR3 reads CASSSSGTGQETQYF. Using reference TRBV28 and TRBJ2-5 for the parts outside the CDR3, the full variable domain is DVKVTQSSRYLVKRTGEKVFLECVQDMDHENMFWYRQDPGLGLRLIYFSYDVKMKEKGDIPEGYSVSREKKERFSLILESASTNQTSMYLCASSSSGTGQETQYFGPGTRLLVL.